A selection of T cell receptor beta chains follows, all from one sample in a study of shared clonotypes between healthy human individuals. Produced via immunoSEQ multiplex PCR; TCRdb's table is partial and in-frame only. In the table there are some 700,000 clones, roughly 87% of which are singletons. Sequenced material: memory CD8+ T cells from PBMCs. The receptors here all came from a man aged 18 to 29 in good health. Some clones in this sample may be carry-over from other donors' samples. The CDR3 runs from the conserved cysteine through the conserved F or W. A D gene is named only where the DNA matches it firmly. Rows give clone size only sometimes, using once, few, many, or a class for an expanded clone.

D,J,size,V,DNA,CDR3
.,TRBJ1-2,.,TRBV6-5,TGTGCCAGCAGTTACTCCTTGACAGGAGGTGGCTACACCTTC,CASSYSLTGGGYTF
.,TRBJ1-5,.,TRBV4-2,TGTGCCAGCAGCCAAGTATCGGACTCCAATCAGCCCCAGCATTTT,CASSQVSDSNQPQHF
.,TRBJ1-5,.,TRBV4-3,TGCGCCAGCAGCCAAGACTCGCGGGGCGGTCAGCCCCAGCATTTT,CASSQDSRGGQPQHF
.,TRBJ2-7,.,TRBV11-3,TGTGCCAGCAGCTTAGAGGGGACGTGGGAGCAGTACTTC,CASSLEGTWEQYF
TRBD1,TRBJ2-7,.,TRBV5-8,TGTGCCAGAGCCGGGACAGGGTGTTTCCCCTACGAGCAGTACTTC,CARAGTGCFPYEQYF
.,TRBJ2-1,.,TRBV27,TGTGCCAGCAGTCGACAGAACTCCTACAATGAGCAGTTCTTC,CASSRQNSYNEQFF
.,TRBJ2-3,.,TRBV27,TGTGCCAGCAGTCCTCCCCCGATCGGCAATACGCAGTATTTT,CASSPPPIGNTQYF
TRBD2,TRBJ2-4,.,TRBV5-6,TGTGCCAGCGCGGGGGGCGCCAAAAACATTCAGTACTTC,CASAGGAKNIQYF
TRBD2,TRBJ2-1,once,TRBV9,TGTGCCAGCAGCGTAGCGGGAGGGGTTGGGAATGAGCAGTTCTTC,CASSVAGGVGNEQFF
.,TRBJ2-7,.,TRBV4-2,TGTGCCAGCAGCCAAGAAGCTTCACCCCTTACAGCCGAGCAGTACTTC,CASSQEASPLTAEQYF
TRBD1,TRBJ1-2,.,TRBV7-9,TGTGCCAGCAGCGGGACAGGGGACAAACCCTGGGGCTACACCTTC,CASSGTGDKPWGYTF
.,TRBJ2-1,once,TRBV27,TGTGCCAGCAGTTTATCAGGAGGGTACAATGAGCAGTTCTTC,CASSLSGGYNEQFF
TRBD2,TRBJ2-6,.,TRBV5-1,TGCGCCAGCAGCTTGGAGGGACTAGTGCCTTCTGGGGCCAACGTCCTGACTTTC,CASSLEGLVPSGANVLTF
.,TRBJ2-2,.,TRBV4-3,TGCGCCAGCAGCCAAGCTTCGGTGACGAACACCGGGGAGCTGTTTTTT,CASSQASVTNTGELFF
.,TRBJ2-7,.,TRBV18,TGTGCCAGCTCACCACCAAGGGCGCGGGAAGTCTACGAGCAGTACTTC,CASSPPRAREVYEQYF
TRBD1,TRBJ1-4,.,TRBV7-9,TGTGCCAGCAGCCTAGGACAGGCATTTAATGAAAAACTGTTTTTT,CASSLGQAFNEKLFF
TRBD2,TRBJ2-1,.,TRBV10-3,TGTGCCATCAGCCCTGCCATAGGGACTAGTTGGCAGGCGGGAATGGATGAGCAGTTCTTC,CAISPAIGTSWQAGMDEQFF
.,TRBJ1-1,.,TRBV14,TGTGCCAGCAGCCAAGAAGGGTTGAACACTGAAGCTTTCTTT,CASSQEGLNTEAFF
TRBD1,TRBJ1-2,.,TRBV15,TGTGCCACCAGCAGATCCCGACAGGGGTTTGGCTACACCTTC,CATSRSRQGFGYTF
TRBD1,TRBJ1-1,few,TRBV29-1,TGCAGCGGTACAGGGGGCACTGAAGCTTTCTTT,CSGTGGTEAFF
.,TRBJ2-1,.,TRBV25-1,TGTGCCAGCAGCTGGCGAGAACGCCTTAACAATGAGCAGTTCTTC,CASSWRERLNNEQFF
.,TRBJ1-1,once,TRBV13,TGTGCCAGCAGCTTAGGTCGAGGGATGAACACTGAAGCTTTCTTT,CASSLGRGMNTEAFF
TRBD1,TRBJ1-2,.,TRBV12-5,TGTGCTAGTGGTTTGCCCCCGACAGGGGGCTATGGCTACACCTTC,CASGLPPTGGYGYTF
.,TRBJ2-7,.,TRBV19,TGTGCCAGTAGTTTGGACAGTGAAGACTACGAGCAGTACTTC,CASSLDSEDYEQYF
TRBD2,TRBJ2-3,.,TRBV5-1,TGCGCCAGCAGCTTGGCCTACGGACTAGCGCCGACAGATACGCAGTATTTT,CASSLAYGLAPTDTQYF
TRBD1,TRBJ2-7,.,TRBV5-1,TGCGCCAGCACCGCGACAGGGGGCACCGACGAGCAGTACTTC,CASTATGGTDEQYF
.,TRBJ2-1,.,TRBV5-1,TGCGCCAGCAGCTTGGCCAGCGTGGGGAACTCCTACAATGAGCAGTTCTTC,CASSLASVGNSYNEQFF
.,TRBJ2-7,.,TRBV28,TGTGCCAGCAGTCTAGGGGGAGGCGAGCAGTACTTC,CASSLGGGEQYF
TRBD1,TRBJ1-1,once,TRBV6-5,TGTGCCAGCAAAGACAGGGGGGGATCAGGGACTGAAGCTTTCTTT,CASKDRGGSGTEAFF
TRBD1,TRBJ1-1,.,TRBV28,TGTGCCAGCAGCTTACAGGGGGCCCTTGAAGCTTTCTTT,CASSLQGALEAFF
TRBD1,TRBJ2-7,once,TRBV2,TGTGCCAGCAGTGACCCCCGGACAGGGGTCGGGGCCTCCTACGAGCAGTACTTC,CASSDPRTGVGASYEQYF
.,TRBJ2-2,.,TRBV28,TGTGCCAGCAGATATGAGCGGCGAAACACCGGGGAGCTGTTTTTT,CASRYERRNTGELFF
TRBD1,TRBJ1-2,.,TRBV19,TGTGCCAGTAGTTCCCGGACAGGCAACTATGGCTACACCTTC,CASSSRTGNYGYTF
.,TRBJ1-1,.,TRBV6-1,TGTGCCAGCAGTAGACCGAACACTGAAGCTTTCTTT,CASSRPNTEAFF
.,TRBJ1-3,once,TRBV28,TGTGCCAGCGGAAAGGGGCCGAAGGCTGGAAACACCATATATTTT,CASGKGPKAGNTIYF
.,TRBJ2-1,.,TRBV4-3,TGCGCCAGCAGCCAAGAGGTCTCCTACAATGAGCAGTTCTTC,CASSQEVSYNEQFF
.,TRBJ1-2,.,TRBV2,TGTGCCAGCAGTCCAGAGGGTCGGACCATCACCGTGACCTTC,CASSPEGRTITVTF
.,TRBJ2-3,.,TRBV28,TGTGCCAGCAGTTTAGGAACAGATACGCAGTATTTT,CASSLGTDTQYF
.,TRBJ2-7,.,TRBV21-1,TGTGCCAGCAGCACAGGGTACGAGCAGTACTTC,CASSTGYEQYF
.,TRBJ2-7,.,TRBV6-5,TGTGCCAGCAGTACGACCCCAATCTACGAGCAGTACTTC,CASSTTPIYEQYF
TRBD1,TRBJ1-1,.,TRBV9,TGTGCCAGCGCCGCGGTCGACAGGGGGCGCTTTCTGGGTACTGAAGCTTTCTTT,CASAAVDRGRFLGTEAFF
TRBD1,TRBJ2-6,.,TRBV7-6,TGTGCCAGCTCCCGGGACAGGGGAGACTCTGGGGCCAACGTCCTGACTTTC,CASSRDRGDSGANVLTF
.,TRBJ1-1,.,TRBV19,TGTGCCAGTGGACCGGATTCGACAGACCTGAACACTGAAGCTTTCTTT,CASGPDSTDLNTEAFF
.,TRBJ1-4,.,TRBV6-5,TGTGCCAGCAGTTACTCCGGGGGGGACGAAAAACTGTTTTTT,CASSYSGGDEKLFF
.,TRBJ2-7,.,TRBV6-5,TGTGCCGAACAGCCTCCCTCCTACGAGCAGTACTTC,CAEQPPSYEQYF